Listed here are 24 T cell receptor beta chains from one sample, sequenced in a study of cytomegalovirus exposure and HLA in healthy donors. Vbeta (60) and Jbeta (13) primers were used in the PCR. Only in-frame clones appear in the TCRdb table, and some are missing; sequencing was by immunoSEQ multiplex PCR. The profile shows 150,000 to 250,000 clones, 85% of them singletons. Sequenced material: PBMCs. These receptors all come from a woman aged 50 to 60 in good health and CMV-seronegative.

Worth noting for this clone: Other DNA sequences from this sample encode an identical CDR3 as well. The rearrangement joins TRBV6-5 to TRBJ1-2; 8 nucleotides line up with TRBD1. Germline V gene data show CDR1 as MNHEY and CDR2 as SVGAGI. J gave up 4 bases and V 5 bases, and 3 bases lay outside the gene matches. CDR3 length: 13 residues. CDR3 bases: TGTGCCAGCAGTCGCGACAGGGGCTATGGCTACACCTTC. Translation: CASSRDRGYGYTF.

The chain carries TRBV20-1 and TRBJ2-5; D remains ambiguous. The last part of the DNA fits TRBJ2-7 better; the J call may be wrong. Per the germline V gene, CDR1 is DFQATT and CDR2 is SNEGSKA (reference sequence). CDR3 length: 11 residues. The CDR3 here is CSATVSYEQYF. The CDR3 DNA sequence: TGCAGTGCTACCGTCTCCTACGAGCAGTACTTC.

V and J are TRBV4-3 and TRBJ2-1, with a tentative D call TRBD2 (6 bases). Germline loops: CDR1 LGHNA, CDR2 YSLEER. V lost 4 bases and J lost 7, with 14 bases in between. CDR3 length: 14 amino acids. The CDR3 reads CASSRTNGGNEQFF. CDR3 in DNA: TGCGCCAGCAGCCGGACAAATGGGGGGAATGAGCAGTTCTTC.

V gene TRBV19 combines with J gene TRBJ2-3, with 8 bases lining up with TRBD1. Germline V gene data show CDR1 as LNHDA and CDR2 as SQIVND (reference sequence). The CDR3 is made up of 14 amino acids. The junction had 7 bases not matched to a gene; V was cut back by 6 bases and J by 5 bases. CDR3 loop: CASRFQGAKDTQYF. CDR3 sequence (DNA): TGTGCCAGTAGATTTCAGGGGGCGAAAGATACGCAGTATTTT.

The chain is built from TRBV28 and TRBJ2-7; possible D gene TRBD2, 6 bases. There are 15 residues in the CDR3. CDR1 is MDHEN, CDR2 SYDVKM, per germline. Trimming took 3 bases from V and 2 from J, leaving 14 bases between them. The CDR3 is CASSLPNGTPYEQYF. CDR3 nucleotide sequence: TGTGCCAGCAGTTTGCCGAACGGGACTCCCTACGAGCAGTACTTC.

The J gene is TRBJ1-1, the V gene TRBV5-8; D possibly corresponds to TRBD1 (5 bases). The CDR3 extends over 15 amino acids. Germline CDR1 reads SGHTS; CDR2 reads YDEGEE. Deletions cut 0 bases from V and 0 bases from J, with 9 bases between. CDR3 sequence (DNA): TGTGCCAGCAGCTTGGGGGGCAGGGTGAACACTGAAGCTTTCTTT. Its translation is CASSLGGRVNTEAFF. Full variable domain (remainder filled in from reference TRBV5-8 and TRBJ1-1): EAGVTQSPTHLIKTRGQQATLRCSPISGHTSVYWYQQALGLGLQFLLWYDEGEERNRGNFPPRFSGRQFPNYSSELNVNALELEDSALYLCASSLGGRVNTEAFFGQGTRLTVV.

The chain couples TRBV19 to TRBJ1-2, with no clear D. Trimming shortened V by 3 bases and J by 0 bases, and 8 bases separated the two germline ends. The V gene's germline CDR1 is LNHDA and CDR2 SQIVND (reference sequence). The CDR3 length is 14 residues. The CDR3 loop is CASSMERANYGYTF. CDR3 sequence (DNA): TGTGCCAGTAGTATGGAGAGAGCTAACTATGGCTACACCTTC.

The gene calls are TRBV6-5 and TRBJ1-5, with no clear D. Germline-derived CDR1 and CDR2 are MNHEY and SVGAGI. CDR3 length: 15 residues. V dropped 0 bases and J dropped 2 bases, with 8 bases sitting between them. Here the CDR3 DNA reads TGTGCCAGCAGTTACTCGTTCCCTGGCAATCAGCCCCAGCATTTT. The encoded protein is CASSYSFPGNQPQHF.

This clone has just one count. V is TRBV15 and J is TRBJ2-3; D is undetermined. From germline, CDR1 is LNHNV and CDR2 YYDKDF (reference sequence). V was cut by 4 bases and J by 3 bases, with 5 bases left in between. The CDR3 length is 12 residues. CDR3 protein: CATSKRTDTQYF. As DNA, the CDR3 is TGTGCCACCAGCAAGAGGACAGATACGCAGTATTTT.

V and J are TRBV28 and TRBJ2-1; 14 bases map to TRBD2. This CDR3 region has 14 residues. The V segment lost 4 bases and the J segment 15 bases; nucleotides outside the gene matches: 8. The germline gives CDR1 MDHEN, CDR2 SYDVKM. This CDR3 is CASSSTSGRALRFF. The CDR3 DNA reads TGTGCCAGCAGTTCGACTAGCGGGAGGGCCCTACGGTTCTTC.

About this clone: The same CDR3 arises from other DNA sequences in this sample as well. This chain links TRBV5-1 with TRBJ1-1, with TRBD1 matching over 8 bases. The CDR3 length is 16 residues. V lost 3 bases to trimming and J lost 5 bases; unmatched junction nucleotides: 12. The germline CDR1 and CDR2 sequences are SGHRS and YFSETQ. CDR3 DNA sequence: TGCGCCAGCAGCTACACTAGAACGGACAGGGATACTGAAGCTTTCTTT. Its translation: CASSYTRTDRDTEAFF.

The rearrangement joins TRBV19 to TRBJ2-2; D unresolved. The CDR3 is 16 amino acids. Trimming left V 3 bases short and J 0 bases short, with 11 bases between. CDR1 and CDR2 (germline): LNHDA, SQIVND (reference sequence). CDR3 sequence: CASSISVSANTGELFF. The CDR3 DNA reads TGTGCCAGTAGTATTAGTGTATCTGCGAACACCGGGGAGCTGTTTTTT.

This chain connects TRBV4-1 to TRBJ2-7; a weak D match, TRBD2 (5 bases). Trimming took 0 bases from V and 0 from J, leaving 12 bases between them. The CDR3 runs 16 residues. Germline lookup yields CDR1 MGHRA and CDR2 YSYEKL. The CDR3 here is CASSQDSRRSSYEQYF. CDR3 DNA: TGCGCCAGCAGCCAAGATTCCCGGAGGAGCTCCTACGAGCAGTACTTC.

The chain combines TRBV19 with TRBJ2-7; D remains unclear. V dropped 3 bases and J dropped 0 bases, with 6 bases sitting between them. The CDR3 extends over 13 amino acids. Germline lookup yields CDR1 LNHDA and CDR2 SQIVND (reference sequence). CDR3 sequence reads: CASSISYSYEQYF. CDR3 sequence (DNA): TGTGCCAGTAGTATCTCCTACTCCTACGAGCAGTACTTC.

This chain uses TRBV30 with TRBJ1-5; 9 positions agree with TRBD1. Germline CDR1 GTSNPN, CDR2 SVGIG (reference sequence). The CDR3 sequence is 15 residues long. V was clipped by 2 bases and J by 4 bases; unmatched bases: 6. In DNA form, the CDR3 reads TGTGCCTGGAGTCTGGGACAGGGAGCGAATCAGCCCCAGCATTTT. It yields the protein CAWSLGQGANQPQHF.

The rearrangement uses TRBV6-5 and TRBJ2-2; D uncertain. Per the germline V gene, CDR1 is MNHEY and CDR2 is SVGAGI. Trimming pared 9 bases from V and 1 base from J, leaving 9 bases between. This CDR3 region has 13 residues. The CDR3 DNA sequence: TGTGCCAGTAATAGATTGAACACCGGGGAGCTGTTTTTT. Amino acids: CASNRLNTGELFF.

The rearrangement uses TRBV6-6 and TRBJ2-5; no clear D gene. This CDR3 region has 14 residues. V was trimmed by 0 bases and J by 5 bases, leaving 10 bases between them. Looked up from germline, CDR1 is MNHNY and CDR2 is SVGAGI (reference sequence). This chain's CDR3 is CASSYSGPGETQYF. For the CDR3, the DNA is TGTGCCAGCAGTTACTCTGGCCCCGGGGAGACCCAGTACTTC.

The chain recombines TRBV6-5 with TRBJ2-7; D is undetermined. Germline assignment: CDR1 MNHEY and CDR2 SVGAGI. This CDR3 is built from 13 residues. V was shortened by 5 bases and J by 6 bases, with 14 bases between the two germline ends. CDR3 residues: CASSSSLLGEQYF. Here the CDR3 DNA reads TGTGCCAGCAGTAGTTCACTACTGGGCGAGCAGTACTTC.

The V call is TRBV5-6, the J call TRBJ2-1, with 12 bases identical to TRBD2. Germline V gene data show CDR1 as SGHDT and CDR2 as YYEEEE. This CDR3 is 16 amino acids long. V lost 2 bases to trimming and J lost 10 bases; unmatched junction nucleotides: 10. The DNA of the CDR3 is TGTGCCAGCAGCTTACTACGGACTAGCGGGACGGGGGAGCAGTTCTTC. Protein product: CASSLLRTSGTGEQFF.

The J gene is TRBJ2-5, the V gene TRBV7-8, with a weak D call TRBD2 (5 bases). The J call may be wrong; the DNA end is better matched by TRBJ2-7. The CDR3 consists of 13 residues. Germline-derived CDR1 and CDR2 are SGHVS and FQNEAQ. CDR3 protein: CASSSTWTYEQYF. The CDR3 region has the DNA TGTGCCAGCAGCTCTACGTGGACTTACGAGCAGTACTTC.

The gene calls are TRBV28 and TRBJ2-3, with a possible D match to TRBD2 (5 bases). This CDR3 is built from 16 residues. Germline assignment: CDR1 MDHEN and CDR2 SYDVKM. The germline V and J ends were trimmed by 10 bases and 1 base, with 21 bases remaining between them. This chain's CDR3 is CATSPASHGGTDTQYF. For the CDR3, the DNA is TGTGCCACTTCACCGGCTAGCCATGGAGGCACAGATACGCAGTATTTT.

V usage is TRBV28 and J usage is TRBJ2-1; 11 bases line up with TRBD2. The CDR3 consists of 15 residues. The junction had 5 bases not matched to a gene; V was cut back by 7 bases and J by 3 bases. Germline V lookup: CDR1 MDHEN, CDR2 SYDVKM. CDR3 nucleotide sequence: TGTGCCAGCATAGCGGGAGGGAATCTCTACAATGAGCAGTTCTTC. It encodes CASIAGGNLYNEQFF.

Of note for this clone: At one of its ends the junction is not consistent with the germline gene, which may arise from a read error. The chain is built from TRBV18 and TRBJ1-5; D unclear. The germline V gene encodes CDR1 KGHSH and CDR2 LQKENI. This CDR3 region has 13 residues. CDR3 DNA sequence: TGTGCCAGCTCTGAGGGTACTAATCAGTCCCAGCATTTT. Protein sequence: CASSEGTNQSQHF.

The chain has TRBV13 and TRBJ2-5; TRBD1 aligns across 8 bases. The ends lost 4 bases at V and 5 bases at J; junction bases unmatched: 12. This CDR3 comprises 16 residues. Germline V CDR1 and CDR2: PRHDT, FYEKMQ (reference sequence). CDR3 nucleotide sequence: TGTGCCAGCAGCTCCCTCCGCAGGGGGCCTCAGGAGACCCAGTACTTC. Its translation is CASSSLRRGPQETQYF.